These 9 T cell receptor beta chains originate from one sample sequenced in a study of shared clonotypes between healthy human individuals. Clones were read by immunoSEQ multiplex PCR, and TCRdb kept only the in-frame ones, dropping some. The sample holds millions of clones, more than 90% seen once. The specimen was naive CD4+ T cells sorted from blood. Subset indicated: CD45RA+ positively selected. The receptor set was obtained from a man younger than 35 in good health.

CDR3 amino acids: CASSWDSSGANVLTF. The CDR3 DNA reads TGTGCCAGCAGCTGGGACAGCTCTGGGGCCAACGTCCTGACTTTC. The genes are TRBV28 and TRBJ2-6; TRBD1 matches 7 bases. Germline V gene sequence: CDR1 MDHEN, CDR2 SYDVKM. V was pared by 6 bases and J by 0 bases, with 2 bases of the junction left unmatched. The CDR3 is made up of 15 amino acids.

The chain combines TRBV5-4 with TRBJ1-2; no clear D. Germline V gives CDR1 SGHNT, CDR2 YYREEE (reference sequence). Trimming removed 4 bases from V and 5 bases from J, with 18 bases in between. This CDR3 is 15 amino acids long. CDR3 in DNA: TGTGCCAGCAGCAAAGTGGGCCTTTCGCTTTATGGCTACACCTTC. It is translated as CASSKVGLSLYGYTF. Variable domain in full (rest from reference TRBV5-4 and TRBJ1-2): ETGVTQSPTHLIKTRGQQVTLRCSSQSGHNTVSWYQQALGQGPQFIFQYYREEENGRGNFPPRFSGLQFPNYSSELNVNALELDDSALYLCASSKVGLSLYGYTFGSGTRLTVV.

With respect to this clone: Other DNA sequences within the sample encode an identical CDR3. The rearrangement joins TRBV7-2 to TRBJ2-7, with 13 bases that match TRBD2. Germline assignment: CDR1 SGHTA and CDR2 FQGNSA. Trimming took 3 bases from V and 2 from J; bases not matched to a gene: 1. The CDR3 sequence is 15 residues long. CDR3 sequence (DNA): TGTGCCAGCAGCTTCGGACTAGCGGGAGCCTACGAGCAGTACTTC. Protein: CASSFGLAGAYEQYF.

The chain employs TRBV11-2 and TRBJ2-3; D tentatively fits TRBD1 or TRBD2 (7 bases each). Germline V gene data show CDR1 as SGHAT and CDR2 as FQNNGV. The CDR3 sequence is 16 residues long. The ends were cut back, 5 bases at V and 3 bases at J, with 18 bases in the middle. The CDR3 loop is CASSPGGERRTDTQYF. The DNA for the CDR3 is TGTGCCAGCAGCCCAGGGGGGGAAAGGAGAACAGATACGCAGTATTTT.

The rearrangement links TRBV7-2 to TRBJ2-7; TRBD2 agrees at 10 bases. Germline V gene data show CDR1 as SGHTA and CDR2 as FQGNSA. With 4 bases clipped from V and 0 bases from J, the junction kept 6 bases outside the gene matches. The CDR3 covers 16 residues. The CDR3 protein is CASSSARTSGSYEQYF. CDR3 bases: TGTGCCAGCAGCTCCGCACGGACTAGCGGCTCCTACGAGCAGTACTTC.

V and J are TRBV30 and TRBJ2-7, with D uncertain. V was shortened by 0 bases and J by 4 bases, with 10 bases between the two germline ends. This CDR3 comprises 13 residues. The germline V gene has CDR1 GTSNPN and CDR2 SVGIG (reference sequence). This chain's CDR3 is CAWSVQELYEQYF. CDR3 coding DNA: TGTGCCTGGAGTGTCCAAGAGTTATACGAGCAGTACTTC.

As concerns this clone: This specimen includes other DNA sequences encoding the same CDR3. This chain connects TRBV5-1 to TRBJ2-5; D possibly corresponds to TRBD1 (6 bases). Per the germline V gene, CDR1 is SGHRS and CDR2 is YFSETQ. This CDR3 spans 13 amino acids. V gave up 4 bases and J gave up 2 bases, with 9 bases separating them. CDR3 nucleotides: TGCGCCAGCAGCCTCGGGACACAAGAGACCCAGTACTTC. It encodes CASSLGTQETQYF.

This chain links TRBV29-1 with TRBJ1-2; 8 bases fit TRBD1. Germline V CDR1 and CDR2: SQVTM, ANQGSEA. This CDR3 has 16 residues. Trimming removed 0 bases from V and 4 bases from J; junction bases left unmatched: 10. Here the CDR3 DNA reads TGCAGCGTTGAAGATCTTGGCAGGGGGCGTACCTATGGCTACACCTTC. It translates to CSVEDLGRGRTYGYTF.

Comments on this clone: The same CDR3 arises from other DNA sequences in this sample as well. The chain's CDR3 is CASSVGGQGVDGYTF. The CDR3, as DNA: TGTGCCAGCAGCGTAGGAGGACAGGGGGTGGATGGCTACACCTTC. This sequence joins TRBV9 and TRBJ1-2, with 10 bases that match TRBD1. V shed 0 bases and J 6 bases; nucleotides not matched to a gene: 5. Germline CDR1 and CDR2: SGDLS and YYNGEE. The length of the CDR3 is 15 residues.